One and the same sample provided the 30 T cell receptor beta chains below, sequenced in a study of identical twins. TCRdb re-analysed the 5' RACE reads in MiXCR, keeping a single row per CDR3 protein. The sample shows approximately 240,000 distinct CDR3 sequences, over 13% of them seen only once. Sequencing was performed on memory (CD45RO+) T cells sorted from blood. The receptors were gathered from a woman aged 18-35 years in good health.

This clonotype was seen a few times. At one end, the junction sequence differs from germline, possibly due to a read error. The chain couples TRBV15 to TRBJ1-2; TRBD1 aligns across 9 bases. Germline V CDR1 and CDR2: LNHNV, YYDKDF (reference sequence). The length of the CDR3 is 13 residues. The CDR3 region has the DNA TGTGCCACCAGCATCATAGGGACAGGGACACCCTTCTTC. Its translation: CATSIIGTGTPFF.

This clonotype has just a few counts. This chain uses TRBV20-1 with TRBJ1-2, with a possible D match to TRBD1 (6 bases). Per the germline V gene, CDR1 is DFQATT and CDR2 is SNEGSKA (reference sequence). V was trimmed by 3 bases and J by 0 bases, leaving 8 bases between them. The CDR3 length is 13 residues. CDR3 residues: CSASDRTNYGYTF. Written as DNA, the CDR3 is TGCAGTGCTAGCGACAGGACTAACTATGGCTACACCTTC.

This clonotype was counted at least ten times. The gene calls are TRBV10-3 and TRBJ2-2; weak D call: TRBD1 (5 bases). Trimming took 3 bases from V and 7 from J, leaving 6 bases between them. Germline CDR1 reads ENHRY; CDR2 reads SYGVKD. The CDR3 has 12 residues. Here the CDR3 DNA reads TGTGCCATCAGTGAAGGGGTCGGGGAGCTGTTTTTT. This sequence encodes CAISEGVGELFF.

The chain couples TRBV27 to TRBJ2-1; D not certain. In germline, CDR1 is MNHEY, CDR2 SMNVEV (reference sequence). V was clipped by 3 bases and J by 2 bases, with 11 bases between them. The CDR3 has 15 amino acids. The DNA for the CDR3 is TGTGCCAGCAGTTTGTGGGGTGCCCCCTACAATGAGCAGTTCTTC. Protein: CASSLWGAPYNEQFF.

This chain connects TRBV12-3 or TRBV12-4 to TRBJ1-1; D gene ambiguous. Trimming took off 2 bases at V and 0 bases at J, with 13 bases between the two ends. The CDR3 extends over 16 amino acids. The CDR3 is CASSLFELWLNTEAFF. CDR3 in DNA: TGTGCCAGCAGTTTATTCGAACTGTGGCTGAACACTGAAGCTTTCTTT.

V is TRBV24-1 and J is TRBJ2-1, with D tentatively TRBD1 (5 bases). This CDR3 is built from 16 residues. Germline V CDR1 and CDR2: KGHDR, SFDVKD. Trimming cost V 2 bases and J 7 bases, with 17 bases left between them. Here the CDR3 reads CATSDSSSLKGNEQFF. The CDR3 nucleotides read TGTGCCACCAGTGATTCCTCTTCCCTCAAGGGGAATGAGCAGTTCTTC.

The CDR3 nucleotides read TGTGCCAGCATTACAGGGGGAGTAAGCACTGAAGCTTTCTTT. Translating gives CASITGGVSTEAFF. The V and J genes are TRBV2 and TRBJ1-1; 8 nucleotides align to TRBD1. There are 14 residues in the CDR3. The junction had 8 bases not matched to a gene; V was cut back by 7 bases and J by 4 bases. Per the germline V gene, CDR1 is SNHLY and CDR2 is FYNNEI.

This clonotype has more than one count but fewer than ten. This sequence joins TRBV6-5 and TRBJ2-2, with 11 bases lining up with TRBD2. V lost 3 bases to trimming and J lost 5 bases; unmatched junction nucleotides: 8. The CDR3 loop spans 17 amino acids. Germline V lookup: CDR1 MNHEY, CDR2 SVGAGI. The DNA for the CDR3 is TGTGCCAGCAGTTATCTAGCGGGGGGCCTGGGGACCGGGGAGCTGTTTTTT. As protein: CASSYLAGGLGTGELFF.

This clonotype was counted between two and nine times. The genes are TRBV19 and TRBJ2-1; 11 bases agree with TRBD2. V trimming: 6 bases; J trimming: 12 bases; junction bases outside the gene matches: 4. CDR3 length: 12 residues. Looked up from germline, CDR1 is LNHDA and CDR2 is SQIVND (reference sequence). CDR3 loop: CASRLAGGGQFF. The CDR3 region has the DNA TGTGCCAGTAGGTTAGCGGGAGGGGGGCAGTTCTTC.

This clonotype is categorized as medium-sized. The chain joins TRBV12-3 or TRBV12-4 to TRBJ2-1; 7 positions agree with TRBD2. The trim removed 4 bases at V and 5 bases at J, leaving 5 bases unmatched. The CDR3 is 14 amino acids. The CDR3 protein is CASSWTRLNNEQFF. In DNA form, the CDR3 reads TGTGCCAGCAGTTGGACTAGATTAAACAATGAGCAGTTCTTC.

V and J are TRBV19 and TRBJ2-2; D not resolved. V was shortened by 1 base and J by 7 bases, with 4 bases between the two germline ends. CDR1 LNHDA and CDR2 SQIVND come from the germline V gene (reference sequence). CDR3 size: 12 residues. The DNA for the CDR3 is TGTGCCAGTAGTATAGGCTTCGGGGAGCTGTTTTTT. This translates into CASSIGFGELFF. Looking up the rest from reference TRBV19 and TRBJ2-2 gives the full variable domain: DGGITQSPKYLFRKEGQNVTLSCEQNLNHDAMYWYRQDPGQGLRLIYYSQIVNDFQKGDIAEGYSVSREKKESFPLTVTSAQKNPTAFYLCASSIGFGELFFGEGSRLTVL.

The chain combines TRBV12-3 or TRBV12-4 with TRBJ2-7; 11 bases fit TRBD2. The CDR3 runs to 15 residues. V lost 6 bases, J lost 5 bases, and 9 bases stayed unmatched. This chain's CDR3 is CASRSTSGSYHEQYF. The CDR3 DNA reads as TGTGCCAGCAGATCCACTAGCGGGAGCTACCACGAGCAGTACTTC.

In its sample, this clonotype was seen many times. The chain recombines TRBV19 with TRBJ2-2; D gene unclear. With 6 bases removed from V and 1 base from J, the gap between germline ends came to 9 bases. The CDR3 is made up of 14 amino acids. Germline CDR1 is LNHDA and CDR2 is SQIVND (reference sequence). The CDR3 region is CASRSRLNTGELFF. The CDR3 region has the DNA TGTGCCAGTAGATCCCGACTGAACACCGGGGAGCTGTTTTTT. The whole variable domain, filled in from reference TRBV19 and TRBJ2-2, reads DGGITQSPKYLFRKEGQNVTLSCEQNLNHDAMYWYRQDPGQGLRLIYYSQIVNDFQKGDIAEGYSVSREKKESFPLTVTSAQKNPTAFYLCASRSRLNTGELFFGEGSRLTVL.

This clonotype has only a few counts. The chain employs TRBV5-1 and TRBJ2-3, with D possibly TRBD2 on 5 matching bases. Germline CDR1 and CDR2: SGHRS and YFSETQ. With 1 base removed from V and 2 bases from J, the gap between germline ends came to 11 bases. This CDR3 has 15 amino acids. In DNA form, the CDR3 reads TGCGCCAGCAGCTTGAATGTGGGAGCCACAGATACGCAGTATTTT. Its protein product is CASSLNVGATDTQYF.

The rearrangement links TRBV4-1 to TRBJ2-3, with D tentatively TRBD2 (6 bases). CDR1 is MGHRA, CDR2 YSYEKL, per germline. The CDR3 is 14 residues long. Trimming shortened V by 4 bases and J by 10 bases, and 18 bases separated the two germline ends. For the CDR3, the DNA is TGCGCCAGCAGCCGACTACTAGCCCCCGCCTCGCAGTATTTT. It specifies CASSRLLAPASQYF.

The rearrangement uses TRBV20-1 and TRBJ2-1, with no clear D. V was trimmed by 7 bases and J by 6 bases, leaving 19 bases between them. The CDR3 is made up of 14 amino acids. Germline loops: CDR1 DFQATT, CDR2 SNEGSKA (reference sequence). DNA for the CDR3: TGCAGTGGGGCCGAAACAGTGACGCCCAATGAGCAGTTCTTC. This gives the protein CSGAETVTPNEQFF.

This clonotype was picked up a small number of times. V is TRBV6-1 and J is TRBJ2-3, with TRBD2 matching over 7 bases. Germline CDR1 MNHNS, CDR2 SASEGT. Trimming removed 5 bases from V and 0 bases from J; junction bases left unmatched: 8. CDR3 size: 16 residues. The chain's CDR3 is CASSILSGLSTDTQYF. The CDR3 DNA follows: TGTGCCAGCAGTATCCTTAGCGGGCTTAGCACAGATACGCAGTATTTT.

This rearrangement joins TRBV19 to TRBJ2-3, with D tentatively TRBD1 or TRBD2 (6 bases each). Germline CDR1 reads LNHDA; CDR2 reads SQIVND (reference sequence). This CDR3 spans 16 amino acids. V lost 5 bases and J 3 bases, leaving 18 bases between the germline ends. For the CDR3, the DNA is TGTGCCAGTAGTCCCCTGGGGGGCATAAAAACAGATACGCAGTATTTT. This sequence encodes CASSPLGGIKTDTQYF.

The chain is built from TRBV6-5 and TRBJ1-6; D gene uncertain. The germline V gene encodes CDR1 MNHEY and CDR2 SVGAGI. V was trimmed by 4 bases and J by 7 bases, leaving 11 bases between them. This CDR3 spans 14 amino acids. The CDR3 sequence: CASSSAGGNSPLHF. The CDR3 DNA sequence: TGTGCCAGCAGTTCGGCAGGAGGGAATTCACCCCTCCACTTT.

This clonotype was seen a handful of times. This chain connects TRBV7-6 to TRBJ1-2; possible D gene TRBD1, 6 bases. The germline gives CDR1 SGHVS, CDR2 FNYEAQ. Trimming took 4 bases from V and 4 from J, leaving 16 bases between them. There are 15 residues in the CDR3. The CDR3 loop reads CASSSTGQPIYGYTF. In DNA, the CDR3 is TGTGCCAGCAGCTCCACCGGACAGCCGATCTATGGCTACACCTTC.

V and J are TRBV10-1 and TRBJ2-2; maybe TRBD2 (5 bases). Trimming took 7 bases from V and 7 from J, leaving 16 bases between them. The CDR3 runs to 14 residues. Germline V gene sequence: CDR1 WNHNN, CDR2 SYGVQD (reference sequence). The CDR3 reads CASIRWSAGGELFF. The CDR3 DNA follows: TGCGCCAGCATCCGGTGGTCTGCGGGCGGGGAGCTGTTTTTT.

The chain has TRBV20-1 and TRBJ2-3; 13 nucleotides match TRBD2. Germline lookup yields CDR1 DFQATT and CDR2 SNEGSKA (reference sequence). This CDR3 is 21 amino acids long. V shed 0 bases, J shed 1 base, and the junction held 16 bases outside the gene matches. CDR3 loop: CSARDLSHRTSGGRGTDTQYF. In DNA form, the CDR3 reads TGCAGTGCTAGAGATCTGAGTCATCGGACTAGCGGGGGACGCGGCACAGATACGCAGTATTTT.

The CDR3, as DNA: TGTGCCAGCAGCCAAGTCCGAGGTAGCGAGCAGTACTTC. It is translated as CASSQVRGSEQYF. This chain uses TRBV3-1 with TRBJ2-7, with D hard to call. V lost 1 base to trimming and J lost 6 bases, with 10 bases between them. The CDR3 is made up of 13 amino acids. CDR1 and CDR2 from the germline V gene are LGHDT and YNNKEL (reference sequence).

The CDR3 region has the DNA TGTGCCAGCAGTCCCCCCAGAGCTCGTGGCACCGGGGAGCTGTTTTTT. Translation gives CASSPPRARGTGELFF. This chain joins TRBV6-1 and TRBJ2-2; no reliable D call. The germline gives CDR1 MNHNS, CDR2 SASEGT. This CDR3 contains 16 residues. The germline V and J ends were trimmed by 5 bases and 4 bases, with 17 bases remaining between them.

This clonotype was seen ten or more times. V gene TRBV29-1 combines with J gene TRBJ2-3, with D hard to call. There are 12 residues in the CDR3. The germline gives CDR1 SQVTM, CDR2 ANQGSEA. V was cut by 3 bases and J by 2 bases, with 6 bases left in between. CDR3 bases: TGCAGCGTTGACCCTAACACAGATACGCAGTATTTT. This sequence encodes CSVDPNTDTQYF.

This clonotype was counted only a few times. This rearrangement joins TRBV28 to TRBJ2-2; tentatively, D is TRBD2 (7 bases). V was trimmed by 3 bases and J by 3 bases, leaving 14 bases between them. CDR3 length: 16 residues. Germline values: CDR1 MDHEN, CDR2 SYDVKM. DNA of the CDR3: TGTGCCAGCAGTTTTAGGGGGAGGGCCGACACCGGGGAGCTGTTTTTT. It specifies CASSFRGRADTGELFF.

There are a few counts of this clonotype. The genes are TRBV5-1 and TRBJ2-7; TRBD2 matches 11 bases. The CDR3 length is 15 residues. Unmatched junction bases numbered 2, after V lost 0 bases and J lost 3 bases. Per germline, CDR1 SGHRS and CDR2 YFSETQ. The chain's CDR3 is CASSLEGTSGYEQYF. The DNA of the CDR3 is TGCGCCAGCAGCTTGGAAGGGACTAGCGGCTACGAGCAGTACTTC.

The chain employs TRBV4-1 and TRBJ2-7, with D tentatively TRBD2 (5 bases). Germline V CDR1 and CDR2: MGHRA, YSYEKL. The length of the CDR3 is 15 residues. The V gene lost 0 bases and the J gene lost 4 bases, with 13 bases spanning the gap. CDR3 DNA: TGCGCCAGCAGCCAAGAGGACTGGAGGACTTACGAGCAGTACTTC. Translating gives CASSQEDWRTYEQYF.

The sample holds many counts of this clonotype. This rearrangement joins TRBV7-2 to TRBJ2-7; 10 bases are shared with TRBD2. CDR1 SGHTA and CDR2 FQGNSA come from the germline V gene. The CDR3 loop spans 15 amino acids. V lost 2 bases to trimming and J lost 4 bases; unmatched junction nucleotides: 5. In DNA, the CDR3 is TGTGCCAGCAGCTTACGAACTAGCGGGATATACGAGCAGTACTTC. It encodes CASSLRTSGIYEQYF.

This clonotype was seen a single time. The V gene is TRBV10-1, the J gene TRBJ2-7; the match to TRBD2 covers 10 bases. The CDR3 has 16 residues. V lost 2 bases, J lost 4 bases, and 8 bases stayed unmatched. CDR1 and CDR2 from the germline V gene are WNHNN and SYGVQD (reference sequence). The DNA of the CDR3 is TGCGCCAGCAGTGAGGGCCCTAGCGGGAGTGGGTACGAGCAGTACTTC. Protein sequence: CASSEGPSGSGYEQYF.